These T cell receptor beta chains were read from a single sample in a study of T cells expressing NK-cell markers. TCRdb derives one entry per CDR3 protein from the 5' RACE reads, leaving out DNA. The listing records 400,000 to 550,000 distinct CDR3 sequences. Sequenced material: blood T cells: a sorted CD56 or NKG2C T cell subset, CD4+ or CD8+ T cells, or bulk PBMC T cells (not recorded which). Every receptor here comes from a woman between 18 and 70 years old in good health. The CDR3 runs from the conserved cysteine through the conserved F or W. Each record gives: J gene, CDR3 length, V gene, CDR3 protein.

j_gene: TRBJ2-3; len: 14; v_gene: TRBV12-3/TRBV12-4; CDR3aa: CASKQTGATDTQYF
j_gene: TRBJ2-4; len: 15; v_gene: TRBV11-2; CDR3aa: CASSPRGGQGPIQYF
j_gene: TRBJ2-7; len: 12; v_gene: TRBV25-1; CDR3aa: CAPERGAYEQYF
j_gene: TRBJ1-5; len: 13; v_gene: TRBV6-6; CDR3aa: CASYRGVRQPQHF
j_gene: TRBJ2-3; len: 14; v_gene: TRBV19; CDR3aa: CASSKAGRTDTQYF
j_gene: TRBJ2-5; len: 14; v_gene: TRBV7-9; CDR3aa: CASSFPPNEVTQYF
j_gene: TRBJ2-2; len: 12; v_gene: TRBV7-2; CDR3aa: CASNVGVGELFF
j_gene: TRBJ1-3; len: 18; v_gene: TRBV27; CDR3aa: CASSLIANRELSGNTIYF
j_gene: TRBJ1-5; len: 17; v_gene: TRBV4-1; CDR3aa: CASSPLGGSRADQPQHF
j_gene: TRBJ2-7; len: 14; v_gene: TRBV28; CDR3aa: CASSLSESPYEQYF
j_gene: TRBJ2-7; len: 14; v_gene: TRBV4-2; CDR3aa: CASSQRDHVYEQYF
j_gene: TRBJ2-3; len: 15; v_gene: TRBV20-1; CDR3aa: CSADPPGLGADTQYF